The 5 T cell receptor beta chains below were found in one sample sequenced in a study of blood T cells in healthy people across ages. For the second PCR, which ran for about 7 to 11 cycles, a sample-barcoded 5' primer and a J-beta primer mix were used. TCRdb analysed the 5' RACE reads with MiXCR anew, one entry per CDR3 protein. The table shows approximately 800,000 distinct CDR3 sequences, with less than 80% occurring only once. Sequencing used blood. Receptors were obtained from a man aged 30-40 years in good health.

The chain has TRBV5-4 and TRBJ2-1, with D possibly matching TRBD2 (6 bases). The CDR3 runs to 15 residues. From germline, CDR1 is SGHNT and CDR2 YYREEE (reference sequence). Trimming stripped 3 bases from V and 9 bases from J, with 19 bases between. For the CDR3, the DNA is TGTGCCAGCAGCTCCGGGACTGGAGTCGGTGCTGAGCAGTTCTTC. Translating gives CASSSGTGVGAEQFF.

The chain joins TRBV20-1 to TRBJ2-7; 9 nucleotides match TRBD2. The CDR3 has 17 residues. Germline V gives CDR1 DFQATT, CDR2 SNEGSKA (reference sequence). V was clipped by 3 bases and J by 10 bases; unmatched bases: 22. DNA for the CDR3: TGCAGTGCTAGGGAGCGGGGGGCCTTTCGCTCAAGAGAAGTCCAGTACTTC. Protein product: CSARERGAFRSREVQYF.

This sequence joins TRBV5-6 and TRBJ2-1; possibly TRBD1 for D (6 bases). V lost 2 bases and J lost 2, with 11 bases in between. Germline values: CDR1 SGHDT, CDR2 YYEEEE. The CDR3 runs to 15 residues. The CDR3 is CASSLDRFTYNEQFF. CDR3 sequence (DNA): TGTGCCAGCAGCTTAGACAGGTTTACCTACAATGAGCAGTTCTTC.

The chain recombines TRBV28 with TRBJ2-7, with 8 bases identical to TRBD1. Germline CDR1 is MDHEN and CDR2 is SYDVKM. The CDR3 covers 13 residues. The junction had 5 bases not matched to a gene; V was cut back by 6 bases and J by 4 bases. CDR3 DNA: TGTGCCAGCAGGGGTGGACAGGGTTACGAGCAGTACTTC. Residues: CASRGGQGYEQYF.

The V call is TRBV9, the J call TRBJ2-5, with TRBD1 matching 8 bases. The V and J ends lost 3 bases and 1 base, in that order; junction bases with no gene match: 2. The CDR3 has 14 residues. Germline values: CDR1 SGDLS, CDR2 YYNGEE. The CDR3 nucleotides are TGTGCCAGCAGCGAGGACAGGGCCCAAGAGACCCAGTACTTC. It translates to CASSEDRAQETQYF.